Shown below are 10 T cell receptor beta chains from a single sample sequenced in a study of shared clonotypes between healthy human individuals (TCRdb year 2020). The receptor library was made with the immunoSEQ multiplex PCR assay. This immuneACCESS table, as held by TCRdb, lists in-frame sequences with V and J called but not all clones. Of the missing ones, under half trace to an unresolved V gene in checked studies; the others have no known cause. In this sample the table shows 1 million to 1.3 million clones, about 80% of which occur a single time. The biggest ten clones account for 0.5% to 0.65% of the sample. Sequences were obtained from memory CD4+ T cells from PBMCs. The cell subset or site label, read with the paper, signifies: CD45RA-negative fraction. These receptors were collected from a man between 18 and 29 years old in good health. Some clones in this sample may be carry-over from other donors' samples.

The chain links TRBV29-1 to TRBJ2-3, with TRBD2 matching over 14 bases. V was pared by 5 bases and J by 3 bases, with 4 bases of the junction left unmatched. The CDR3 runs 15 residues. From germline, CDR1 is SQVTM and CDR2 ANQGSEA. CDR3 sequence (DNA): TGCAGCGTTTCCGGGACTAGCGGGAGTACAGATACGCAGTATTTT. This encodes CSVSGTSGSTDTQYF.

The chain carries TRBV10-1 and TRBJ2-7; D not resolved. This CDR3 spans 14 amino acids. Per the germline V gene, CDR1 is WNHNN and CDR2 is SYGVQD (reference sequence). Trimming took 8 bases from V and 1 from J, leaving 15 bases between them. The CDR3 coding sequence is TGCGCCAGCCGATCGCGAGCACGATCCTACGAGCAGTACTTC. Translation gives CASRSRARSYEQYF.

The chain has TRBV6-6 and TRBJ2-7, with D perhaps TRBD1 (5 bases). V shed 2 bases and J shed 3 bases, with 14 bases lying between them. This CDR3 contains 15 residues. Germline V CDR1 and CDR2: MNHNY, SVGAGI (reference sequence). The CDR3 spells CASSYGAQGHYEQYF. The CDR3 DNA sequence: TGTGCCAGCAGTTACGGGGCCCAGGGCCACTACGAGCAGTACTTC.

The chain links TRBV19 to TRBJ1-5; D possibly corresponds to TRBD1 (5 bases). There are 16 residues in the CDR3. Deletions cut 6 bases from V and 5 bases from J, with 20 bases between. Germline V gives CDR1 LNHDA, CDR2 SQIVND (reference sequence). CDR3 amino acids: CASRLTASQFHQPQHF. DNA of the CDR3: TGTGCCAGTAGACTGACAGCGTCACAATTTCATCAGCCCCAGCATTTT. Looking up the rest from reference TRBV19 and TRBJ1-5 gives the full variable domain: DGGITQSPKYLFRKEGQNVTLSCEQNLNHDAMYWYRQDPGQGLRLIYYSQIVNDFQKGDIAEGYSVSREKKESFPLTVTSAQKNPTAFYLCASRLTASQFHQPQHFGDGTRLSIL.

About this clone: The same CDR3 also results from other DNA sequences found in this sample. This chain uses TRBV5-1 with TRBJ2-1, with TRBD2 matching over 7 bases. The CDR3 runs to 14 residues. CDR1 is SGHRS and CDR2 is YFSETQ in the germline V gene. The V and J ends lost 4 bases and 2 bases, in that order; junction bases with no gene match: 3. DNA of the CDR3: TGCGCCAGCAGCCCGGGGGGAGCCTACAATGAGCAGTTCTTC. Translated, it gives CASSPGGAYNEQFF.

This clone was observed a few times. The rearrangement uses TRBV5-4 and TRBJ2-2; 8 bases agree with TRBD2. Germline CDR1 reads SGHNT; CDR2 reads YYREEE (reference sequence). This CDR3 is 15 amino acids long. V lost 4 bases to trimming and J lost 0 bases; unmatched junction nucleotides: 2. The CDR3 DNA follows: TGTGCCAGCAGCCGAGCGGGAGCGAACACCGGGGAGCTGTTTTTT. It encodes CASSRAGANTGELFF.

The chain has TRBV11-2 and TRBJ1-1, with a possible D match to TRBD1 (5 bases). CDR1 is SGHAT, CDR2 FQNNGV, per germline. The germline V and J ends were trimmed by 1 base and 6 bases, with 18 bases remaining between them. The CDR3 extends over 16 amino acids. CDR3 bases: TGTGCCAGCAGCTTAGGCGGGCCGGGGGAAAAGGCTGAAGCTTTCTTT. Amino acids: CASSLGGPGEKAEAFF.

The gene calls are TRBV5-1 and TRBJ2-1; 7 bases line up with TRBD2. CDR3 size: 17 residues. The germline CDR1 and CDR2 sequences are SGHRS and YFSETQ. Trimming took 1 base from V and 0 from J; bases not matched to a gene: 7. CDR3 nucleotide sequence: TGCGCCAGCAGCTTGTTGCTAGCGGAGTCCTCCTACAATGAGCAGTTCTTC. The encoded protein is CASSLLLAESSYNEQFF.

The rearrangement uses TRBV9 and TRBJ2-1, with TRBD2 matching over 7 bases. Germline CDR1 and CDR2: SGDLS and YYNGEE. V shed 1 base, J shed 0 bases, and the junction held 7 bases outside the gene matches. The CDR3 runs to 17 residues. In nucleotides, the CDR3 is TGTGCCAGCAGCGTATCCCTGACTAGCAGCTCCTACAATGAGCAGTTCTTC. Protein: CASSVSLTSSSYNEQFF.

This chain links TRBV7-8 with TRBJ2-1; 7 bases align to TRBD2. The CDR3 totals 15 residues. Germline V gene sequence: CDR1 SGHVS, CDR2 FQNEAQ. Trimming removed 5 bases from V and 6 bases from J; junction bases left unmatched: 10. CDR3: CASSTLLARANEQFF. For the CDR3, the DNA is TGTGCCAGCAGCACTCTACTAGCGCGGGCCAATGAGCAGTTCTTC.